These 21 T cell receptor beta chains originate from one sample sequenced in a study of somatic mutations in cytotoxic T cells in rheumatoid arthritis. The repertoire was sequenced with immunoSEQ multiplex PCR; TCRdb's copy has only in-frame clones and lacks some. The repertoire holds about 16,000 clones, roughly 78% seen once, with about a sixth in the top ten. Sequences were obtained from CD8+ T cells sorted from blood. These receptors originate from a woman in her 50s with rheumatoid arthritis.

V and J are TRBV28 and TRBJ2-2, with 8 bases identical to TRBD1. Germline V gene lookup returns CDR1 MDHEN and CDR2 SYDVKM. This CDR3 is built from 18 residues. With 6 bases clipped from V and 2 bases from J, the junction kept 14 bases outside the gene matches. The CDR3 nucleotides read TGTGCCAGCAGAACCCACCCAGGGGGCCTGGTTAACACCGGGGAGCTGTTTTTT. The encoded protein is CASRTHPGGLVNTGELFF.

In regard to this clone: Other DNA sequences in the same sample also yield this CDR3. The J gene is TRBJ1-3, the V gene TRBV7-9; possible D gene TRBD1, 5 bases. Per germline, CDR1 SEHNR and CDR2 FQNEAQ (reference sequence). The V gene lost 4 bases and the J gene lost 0 bases, with 16 bases spanning the gap. The CDR3 totals 17 residues. CDR3 nucleotide sequence: TGTGCCAGCAGCTCAAACCGGGACCGATACTCTGGAAACACCATATATTTT. Its protein product is CASSSNRDRYSGNTIYF.

The chain has TRBV11-2 and TRBJ2-1; tentatively, D is TRBD1 or TRBD2 (5 bases each). This CDR3 contains 17 residues. Germline assignment: CDR1 SGHAT and CDR2 FQNNGV. V was trimmed by 2 bases and J by 0 bases, leaving 14 bases between them. CDR3 region: CASSLRPGRSSYNEQFF. CDR3 nucleotides: TGTGCCAGCAGCTTAAGACCGGGACGAAGCTCCTACAATGAGCAGTTCTTC.

This chain links TRBV27 with TRBJ2-3, with a weak D call TRBD2 (5 bases). The CDR3 spans 13 residues. The V and J ends lost 2 bases and 5 bases respectively, with 8 bases between them. Per the germline V gene, CDR1 is MNHEY and CDR2 is SMNVEV (reference sequence). The CDR3 loop reads CASSLAEEDTQYF. CDR3 DNA sequence: TGTGCCAGCAGTTTAGCGGAGGAAGATACGCAGTATTTT.

The chain uses TRBV11-2 and TRBJ2-5; D may be TRBD1 or TRBD2 (5 bases each). Germline CDR1 is SGHAT and CDR2 is FQNNGV. The CDR3 is 14 amino acids. V shed 3 bases and J shed 5 bases, with 13 bases lying between them. This chain's CDR3 is CASSFGLGGETQYF. The CDR3 DNA reads TGTGCCAGCAGCTTCGGTCTTGGGGGTGAGACCCAGTACTTC. Full variable domain (rest looked up from reference TRBV11-2 and TRBJ2-5): EAGVAQSPRYKIIEKRQSVAFWCNPISGHATLYWYQQILGQGPKLLIQFQNNGVVDDSQLPKDRFSAERLKGVDSTLKIQPAKLEDSAVYLCASSFGLGGETQYFGPGTRLLVL.

The gene calls are TRBV27 and TRBJ2-3, with 14 bases fitting TRBD2. J gave up 4 bases and V 2 bases, and 8 bases lay outside the gene matches. Germline V gene sequence: CDR1 MNHEY, CDR2 SMNVEV (reference sequence). CDR3 length equals 18 residues. CDR3 sequence (DNA): TGTGCCAGCAGTTTAATCGGGACTAGCGGGAGCAGGCCAGATACGCAGTATTTT. Its translation: CASSLIGTSGSRPDTQYF.

The chain recombines TRBV5-4 with TRBJ1-1, with a possible D match to TRBD1 (5 bases). Trimming removed 0 bases from V and 8 bases from J, with 14 bases in between. The CDR3 runs 14 residues. Looked up from germline, CDR1 is SGHNT and CDR2 is YYREEE (reference sequence). CDR3 amino acids: CASSLAGGPDEAFF. CDR3 sequence (DNA): TGTGCCAGCAGCTTGGCCGGGGGACCCGACGAAGCTTTCTTT.

The chain carries TRBV11-2 and TRBJ2-3; 10 bases are a match to TRBD2. The CDR3 consists of 17 residues. The germline gives CDR1 SGHAT, CDR2 FQNNGV. After removal of 2 bases from V and 0 bases from J, the junction contained 5 bases not matched to a gene. CDR3 in DNA: TGTGCCAGCAGCTTACCGGGACTAGCGACAAGCACAGATACGCAGTATTTT. Its translation is CASSLPGLATSTDTQYF. Full variable domain (rest looked up from reference TRBV11-2 and TRBJ2-3): EAGVAQSPRYKIIEKRQSVAFWCNPISGHATLYWYQQILGQGPKLLIQFQNNGVVDDSQLPKDRFSAERLKGVDSTLKIQPAKLEDSAVYLCASSLPGLATSTDTQYFGPGTRLTVL.

As to this clone: One end of the junction varies from germline; a read error may be responsible. Within the sample, other DNA sequences also encode this same CDR3. This chain links TRBV6-1 with TRBJ1-5; tentative D call: TRBD1 (5 bases). The CDR3 has 13 amino acids. The germline V gene encodes CDR1 MNHNS and CDR2 SASEGT. The CDR3 is CASRGASNQPQHF. The CDR3 DNA reads as TGCGCCAGCAGAGGGGCGAGCAATCAGCCCCAGCATTTT.

The rearrangement joins TRBV4-2 to TRBJ2-7; D may be TRBD2 (6 bases). The germline gives CDR1 LGHNA, CDR2 YNFKEQ. V lost 3 bases to trimming and J lost 5 bases, with 14 bases between them. This CDR3 has 14 residues. The DNA of the CDR3 is TGTGCCAGCAGCCAGGGGACTGGGTCCCACGAGCAGTACTTC. This translates into CASSQGTGSHEQYF.

V and J are TRBV30 and TRBJ1-2; the D is unclear. Trimming took 1 base from V and 2 from J, leaving 8 bases between them. CDR3 length: 13 residues. Germline V gene sequence: CDR1 GTSNPN, CDR2 SVGIG (reference sequence). The CDR3 region has the DNA TGTGCCTGGAGTGCCGACCTGAACTATGGCTACACCTTC. Protein product: CAWSADLNYGYTF.

This rearrangement joins TRBV11-2 to TRBJ2-1; unclear D gene. Germline lookup yields CDR1 SGHAT and CDR2 FQNNGV. Trimming removed 3 bases at V and 5 bases at J, with 8 bases between. The length of the CDR3 is 13 residues. The DNA of the CDR3 is TGTGCCAGCAGCTTCACATGGGACAATGAGCAGTTCTTC. Translated: CASSFTWDNEQFF. Supplemented by reference TRBV11-2 and TRBJ2-1, the full variable domain reads EAGVAQSPRYKIIEKRQSVAFWCNPISGHATLYWYQQILGQGPKLLIQFQNNGVVDDSQLPKDRFSAERLKGVDSTLKIQPAKLEDSAVYLCASSFTWDNEQFFGPGTRLTVL.

The chain joins TRBV6-5 to TRBJ2-7; TRBD2 matches at 7 bases. V lost 4 bases to trimming and J lost 6 bases; unmatched junction nucleotides: 9. CDR3 length: 14 amino acids. In germline, CDR1 is MNHEY, CDR2 SVGAGI. The CDR3 spells CASSSGGPYSEQYF. In DNA form, the CDR3 reads TGTGCCAGCAGTTCGGGAGGACCATATTCCGAGCAGTACTTC.

The chain employs TRBV27 and TRBJ1-5, with 8 bases identical to TRBD1. The ends lost 5 bases at V and 11 bases at J; junction bases unmatched: 14. The germline V gene has CDR1 MNHEY and CDR2 SMNVEV (reference sequence). The CDR3 is 15 amino acids. The CDR3 region has the DNA TGTGCCAGCAGTGAGACAGGGGACCGACGTGCGGCCCAGCATTTT. It encodes CASSETGDRRAAQHF.

The J gene is TRBJ2-1, the V gene TRBV29-1, with D unclear. CDR1 and CDR2 from the germline V gene are SQVTM and ANQGSEA. CDR3 length: 11 residues. Trimming stripped 7 bases from V and 6 bases from J, with 10 bases between. CDR3 sequence (DNA): TGCAGCGCCCAAGGCGCCAATGAGCAGTTCTTC. It encodes CSAQGANEQFF.

The V and J genes are TRBV4-2 and TRBJ1-2; D may be TRBD1 (5 bases). The CDR3 is made up of 14 amino acids. Germline CDR1 and CDR2: LGHNA and YNFKEQ. V shed 2 bases and J shed 6 bases, with 13 bases lying between them. This chain's CDR3 is CASSQPLGGNGYTF. CDR3 DNA: TGTGCCAGCAGCCAACCCCTGGGGGGTAATGGCTACACCTTC.

J is TRBJ1-4 and V is TRBV15; 7 bases are a match to TRBD1. The J segment lost 4 bases and the V segment lost 0 bases, leaving 2 bases of the junction unmatched. Germline V gene lookup returns CDR1 LNHNV and CDR2 YYDKDF (reference sequence). The CDR3 is made up of 15 amino acids. CDR3: CATSREGQNNEKLFF. The CDR3 DNA sequence: TGTGCCACCAGCAGAGAGGGACAGAATAATGAAAAACTGTTTTTT.

V and J are TRBV19 and TRBJ1-1; a possible D gene is TRBD1 (5 bases). CDR3 length: 15 amino acids. From germline, CDR1 is LNHDA and CDR2 SQIVND (reference sequence). The V gene lost 1 base and the J gene lost 8 bases, with 17 bases spanning the gap. In DNA form, the CDR3 reads TGTGCCAGTAGTATAGCAGGGTCTTTGGGGTCCGAAGCTTTCTTT. Translating it yields CASSIAGSLGSEAFF. The whole variable domain, filled in from reference TRBV19 and TRBJ1-1, reads DGGITQSPKYLFRKEGQNVTLSCEQNLNHDAMYWYRQDPGQGLRLIYYSQIVNDFQKGDIAEGYSVSREKKESFPLTVTSAQKNPTAFYLCASSIAGSLGSEAFFGQGTRLTVV.

The J gene is TRBJ2-7, the V gene TRBV28; 8 nucleotides match TRBD1. V gave up 6 bases and J gave up 6 bases; unmatched junction bases: 4. Germline V gives CDR1 MDHEN, CDR2 SYDVKM. The CDR3 is 12 residues long. This CDR3 reads CASSKDRVEQYF. The CDR3 nucleotides are TGTGCCAGCAGCAAGGACAGGGTCGAGCAGTACTTC.

V usage is TRBV5-1 and J usage is TRBJ1-3; no reliable D call. V dropped 2 bases and J dropped 0 bases, with 6 bases sitting between them. The CDR3 contains 14 residues. The V gene's germline CDR1 is SGHRS and CDR2 YFSETQ. The CDR3 loop reads CASSLGSSGNTIYF. DNA of the CDR3: TGCGCCAGCAGCTTAGGCAGCTCTGGAAACACCATATATTTT.

This chain uses TRBV6-5 with TRBJ1-1; no clear D gene. Germline V gives CDR1 MNHEY, CDR2 SVGAGI. CDR3 size: 14 residues. Trimming took 0 bases from V and 4 from J, leaving 9 bases between them. CDR3: CASSYSIGTTEAFF. CDR3 nucleotides: TGTGCCAGCAGTTACTCGATCGGCACCACTGAAGCTTTCTTT.